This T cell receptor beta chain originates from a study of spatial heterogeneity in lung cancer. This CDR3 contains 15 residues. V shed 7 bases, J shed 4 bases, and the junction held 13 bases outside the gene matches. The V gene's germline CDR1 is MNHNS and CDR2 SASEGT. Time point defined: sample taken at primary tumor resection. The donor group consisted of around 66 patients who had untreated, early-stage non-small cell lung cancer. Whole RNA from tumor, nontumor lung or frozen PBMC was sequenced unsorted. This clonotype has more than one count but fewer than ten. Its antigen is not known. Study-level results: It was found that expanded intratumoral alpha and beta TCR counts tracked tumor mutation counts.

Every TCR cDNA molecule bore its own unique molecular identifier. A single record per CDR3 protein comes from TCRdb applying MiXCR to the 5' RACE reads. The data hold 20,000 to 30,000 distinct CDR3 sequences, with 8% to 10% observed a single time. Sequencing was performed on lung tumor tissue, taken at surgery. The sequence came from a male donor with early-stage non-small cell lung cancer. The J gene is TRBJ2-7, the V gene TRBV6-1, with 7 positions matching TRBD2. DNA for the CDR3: TGTGCCAGCACCAAGCCCGGGACCGGGGGGTACGAGCAGTACTTC. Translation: CASTKPGTGGYEQYF.